This is a list of T cell receptor beta chains from one sample in a study of blood T cell repertoires in COVID-19. Using immunoSEQ multiplex PCR, the repertoire was profiled, and TCRdb retains in-frame clones only, with some absent. Altogether 150,000 to 200,000 clones are present, around nine tenths being singletons, with the ten largest covering about 4.4%. Sequenced: peripheral blood. The receptors derive from a human donor in a cohort sampled during active COVID-19. Each CDR3 is given with its conserved first and last residue. The D gene is left open where the match is weak. A clone size is listed for some rows: how often the clone was seen (once, few, many), or a class if it is expanded.

CDR3aa,CDR3nt,v_gene,abundance,j_gene,d_gene
CASSMRGTGNEKLFF,TGTGCCAGTAGTATGCGAGGGACAGGGAATGAAAAACTGTTTTTT,TRBV19,.,TRBJ1-4,TRBD1
CASSSPRLWTGNGSGETQYF,TGTGCCAGCAGCAGTCCCCGGCTTTGGACAGGGAATGGGTCCGGGGAGACCCAGTACTTC,TRBV21-1,few,TRBJ2-5,.
CASSQAGQSSSYNEQFF,TGCGCCAGCAGCCAAGCCGGACAGTCTTCCTCCTACAATGAGCAGTTCTTC,TRBV4-1,.,TRBJ2-1,.
CASSLQGAGNTIYF,TGTGCCAGCAGCCTACAGGGGGCTGGAAACACCATATATTTT,TRBV6-5,.,TRBJ1-3,TRBD1
CASSPQRQGLANSGANVLTF,TGTGCCAGCTCACCACAGAGACAAGGACTAGCTAATTCTGGGGCCAACGTCCTGACTTTC,TRBV18,.,TRBJ2-6,TRBD2
CASSSFRGGELFF,TGTGCCAGCAGCTCGTTCAGGGGCGGGGAGCTGTTTTTT,TRBV7-2,.,TRBJ2-2,.
CASSRDLDRGRRTSTDTQYF,TGTGCCAGCAGCCGGGATCTGGACAGGGGGCGCAGGACTAGCACAGATACGCAGTATTTT,TRBV3-1/TRBV3-2,few,TRBJ2-3,TRBD1
CASGTGGTTDTQYF,TGTGCCAGCGGGACGGGGGGGACCACAGATACGCAGTATTTT,TRBV27,.,TRBJ2-3,TRBD2
CASSPAQVGPYEQYF,TGTGCCAGCAGTCCGGCTCAAGTGGGCCCCTACGAGCAGTACTTC,TRBV21-1,.,TRBJ2-7,.
CASSSGQGPDNEQFF,TGCGCCAGCAGCTCAGGACAGGGTCCAGACAATGAGCAGTTCTTC,TRBV5-1,once,TRBJ2-1,TRBD1
CASSPPTGSSYEQYF,TGTGCCAGCTCACCACCTACAGGGTCATCCTACGAGCAGTACTTC,TRBV18,once,TRBJ2-7,.
CASSLRLAGGNPSYEQYF,TGTGCCAGCAGCTTACGACTAGCGGGAGGAAACCCCTCCTACGAGCAGTACTTC,TRBV7-2,.,TRBJ2-7,TRBD2
CASANRAVEKLFF,TGTGCCAGTGCAAACAGGGCTGTTGAAAAACTGTTTTTT,TRBV19,.,TRBJ1-4,.
CASSQEGGSYEQYF,TGTGCCAGCAGCCAAGAGGGGGGATCCTACGAGCAGTACTTC,TRBV3-1/TRBV3-2,.,TRBJ2-7,.
CASSFGSTSSYEQYF,TGTGCCAGCAGCTTCGGGTCCACTAGCTCCTACGAGCAGTACTTC,TRBV7-2,many,TRBJ2-7,.
CASSLGLVGANTGELFF,TGCGCCAGCAGCTTAGGCCTTGTGGGGGCAAACACCGGGGAGCTGTTTTTT,TRBV5-1,.,TRBJ2-2,.
CASSLDTGTRETQYF,TGTGCCAGCAGCTTGGACACCGGGACTAGAGAGACCCAGTACTTC,TRBV7-9,.,TRBJ2-5,TRBD2
CASSLSYRRVRRETQYF,TGTGCCAGCAGCTTGTCTTATAGGAGGGTACGAAGGGAGACCCAGTACTTC,TRBV5-6,few,TRBJ2-5,.
CASSQGDRVITDTQYF,TGTGCCAGCAGCCAAGGGGACAGGGTGATAACAGATACGCAGTATTTT,TRBV3-1/TRBV3-2,.,TRBJ2-3,TRBD1
CASSSPGRSTGELFF,TGTGCCAGCTCATCACCGGGGAGGAGCACCGGGGAGCTGTTTTTT,TRBV18,.,TRBJ2-2,.
CASSFSDSLSGNTIYF,TGTGCCAGCAGCTTCTCCGACAGCCTCTCTGGAAACACCATATATTTT,TRBV7-9,few,TRBJ1-3,.
CATSRERGAHYEQYF,TGTGCCACCAGCAGAGAACGGGGGGCGCATTACGAGCAGTACTTC,TRBV15,.,TRBJ2-7,.
CASSLVGTSGGGSYNEQFF,TGTGCCAGCAGCTTAGTTGGGACTAGCGGGGGGGGCTCCTACAATGAGCAGTTCTTC,TRBV7-2,.,TRBJ2-1,TRBD2
CASSYSTGGPYEQYF,TGTGCCAGCAGTTATTCGACAGGGGGTCCCTACGAGCAGTACTTC,TRBV6-5,.,TRBJ2-7,TRBD1
CASSPGLAGVPKFF,TGTGCCAGCTCACCTGGACTAGCGGGAGTTCCCAAGTTCTTC,TRBV18,.,TRBJ2-1,TRBD2
CASSLAGGYNEQFF,TGTGCCAGCAGTTTAGCGGGAGGGTACAATGAGCAGTTCTTC,TRBV6-5,once,TRBJ2-1,TRBD2
CASSLDSGRPRNEQFF,TGTGCCAGCAGCTTGGATTCTGGGAGGCCCCGGAATGAGCAGTTCTTC,TRBV5-4,.,TRBJ2-1,.
CASSLEGQEKLFF,TGTGCCAGCAGTTTAGAGGGTCAGGAAAAACTGTTTTTT,TRBV27,.,TRBJ1-4,.
CASSQDRNRETKTQYF,TGCGCCAGCAGCCAAGATCGAAACAGGGAGACCAAGACCCAGTACTTC,TRBV4-1,.,TRBJ2-5,.
CASSGSSGSYEQYF,TGTGCCAGCAGCGGATCTAGCGGGAGTTACGAGCAGTACTTC,TRBV9,.,TRBJ2-7,TRBD2
CASSYAGERDEQYF,TGTGCCAGCAGTTACGCAGGGGAAAGAGACGAGCAGTACTTC,TRBV6-5,.,TRBJ2-7,.
CASSRTGGRNTIYF,TGTGCCAGCAGTAGGACAGGGGGTCGAAACACCATATATTTT,TRBV27,.,TRBJ1-3,TRBD1
CAWSVRGTNYNEQFF,TGTGCCTGGAGTGTACGCGGGACTAACTACAATGAGCAGTTCTTC,TRBV30,.,TRBJ2-1,TRBD2
CASSAGQSGGHQPQHF,TGTGCCAGCAGCGCAGGACAGTCTGGGGGCCATCAGCCCCAGCATTTT,TRBV7-8,.,TRBJ1-5,.
CASSLFPPRGCPEAFF,TGTGCCAGCAGCTTATTTCCCCCGCGGGGCTGCCCTGAAGCTTTCTTT,TRBV7-4,.,TRBJ1-1,.
CASSFQGSSYEQYF,TGTGCCAGCAGCTTTCAGGGGAGCTCCTACGAGCAGTACTTC,TRBV13,.,TRBJ2-7,.
CASSRGGRGNSPLHF,TGTGCCAGCAGCCGGGGGGGAAGGGGCAATTCACCCCTCCACTTT,TRBV3-1/TRBV3-2,.,TRBJ1-6,.
CASSPSGLIGGEQYF,TGTGCCAGCAGCCCATCCGGGCTAATTGGAGGCGAGCAGTACTTC,TRBV6-5,.,TRBJ2-7,.
CAIITIGAPYEQYF,TGTGCCATTATAACCATAGGGGCCCCCTACGAGCAGTACTTC,TRBV6-5,.,TRBJ2-7,.
CASSPSRGGGEQYF,TGTGCCAGCAGTCCATCCCGGGGGGGAGGCGAGCAGTACTTC,TRBV27,.,TRBJ2-7,TRBD2
CASSRGGGDTEAFF,TGCGCCAGCAGCCGAGGCGGGGGGGATACTGAAGCTTTCTTT,TRBV4-1,.,TRBJ1-1,.
CASGNGGGRIYEQYF,TGTGCCAGCGGAAATGGCGGGGGGCGTATCTACGAGCAGTACTTC,TRBV5-8,.,TRBJ2-7,TRBD2
CASIFSGAVQETQYF,TGTGCCAGCATATTTTCCGGCGCGGTCCAAGAGACCCAGTACTTC,TRBV5-5,once,TRBJ2-5,.
CASSLAPSGYSYEQYF,TGTGCCAGCAGCTTAGCCCCTAGCGGTTACTCCTACGAGCAGTACTTC,TRBV7-2,.,TRBJ2-7,TRBD2
CASRVGARRWDTQYF,TGTGCCAGCAGGGTGGGCGCCCGGAGGTGGGATACGCAGTATTTT,TRBV7-9,.,TRBJ2-3,.